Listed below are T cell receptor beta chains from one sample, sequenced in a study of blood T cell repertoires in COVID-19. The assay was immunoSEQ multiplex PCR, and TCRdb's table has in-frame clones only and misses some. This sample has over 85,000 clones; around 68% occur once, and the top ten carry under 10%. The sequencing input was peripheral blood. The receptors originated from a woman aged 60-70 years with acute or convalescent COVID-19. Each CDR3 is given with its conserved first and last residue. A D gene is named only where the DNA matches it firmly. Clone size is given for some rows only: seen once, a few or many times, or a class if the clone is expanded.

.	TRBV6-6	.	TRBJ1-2	CASSYEQYGYTF	TGTGCCAGCAGTTACGAACAGTATGGCTACACCTTC
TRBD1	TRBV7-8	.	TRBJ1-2	CASSFESAGQGNYGYTF	TGTGCCAGCAGCTTCGAATCCGCAGGACAGGGAAATTACGGCTACACCTTC
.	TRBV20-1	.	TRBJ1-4	CSASSDSDEKLFF	TGCAGTGCTAGTTCGGACAGCGATGAAAAACTGTTTTTT
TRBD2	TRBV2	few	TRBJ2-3	CASSRLAGQGDTQYF	TGTGCCAGCAGCAGACTAGCGGGCCAAGGAGATACGCAGTATTTT
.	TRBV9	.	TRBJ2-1	CASSARQVEGFRNEQFF	TGTGCCAGCAGCGCCCGACAGGTCGAGGGGTTTAGAAATGAGCAGTTCTTC
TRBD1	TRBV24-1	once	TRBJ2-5	CATSRGLETQYF	TGTGCCACCAGCAGGGGGCTTGAGACCCAGTACTTC
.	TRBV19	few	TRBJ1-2	CASSIGNPPVGYTF	TGTGCCAGTAGTATAGGTAATCCCCCGGTGGGCTACACCTTC
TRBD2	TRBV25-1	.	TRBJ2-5	CASSSTSGRETQYF	TGTGCCAGCAGTTCGACTAGCGGGCGGGAGACCCAGTACTTC
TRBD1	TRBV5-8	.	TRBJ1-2	CASSVGQGAGYGYTF	TGTGCCAGCAGCGTGGGACAGGGAGCGGGCTATGGCTACACCTTC
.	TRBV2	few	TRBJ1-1	CASSGNRAWEAFF	TGTGCCAGCAGTGGGAACAGGGCCTGGGAAGCTTTCTTT
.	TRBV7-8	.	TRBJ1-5	CASSFETSNQPQHF	TGTGCCAGCAGCTTTGAAACTTCAAATCAGCCCCAGCATTTT
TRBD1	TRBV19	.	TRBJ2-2	CASSQGQGRLFGELFF	TGTGCCAGTAGCCAGGGACAGGGTCGCTTGTTCGGGGAGCTGTTTTTT
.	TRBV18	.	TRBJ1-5	CASSLGGGAYQPQHF	TGTGCCAGCTCCCTTGGTGGGGGGGCTTATCAGCCCCAGCATTTT
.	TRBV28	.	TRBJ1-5	CASNSRGQISNQPQHF	TGTGCCAGCAATAGCCGTGGACAGATTAGCAATCAGCCCCAGCATTTT
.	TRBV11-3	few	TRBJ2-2	CASSPGAGELFF	TGTGCCAGCAGCCCGGGGGCCGGGGAGCTGTTTTTT
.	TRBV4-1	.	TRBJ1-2	CASSPYLYGYTF	TGCGCCAGCAGCCCCTATCTCTATGGCTACACCTTC
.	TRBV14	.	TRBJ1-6	CASSRAGWGSPLHF	TGTGCCAGCAGCCGCGCAGGGTGGGGTTCACCCCTCCACTTT
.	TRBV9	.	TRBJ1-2	CASSVHRSRLGGYTF	TGTGCCAGCAGCGTCCACAGGTCAAGGCTCGGCGGCTACACCTTC
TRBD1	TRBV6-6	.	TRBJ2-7	CAVGGQGPYEQYF	TGTGCCGTGGGTGGACAGGGCCCGTACGAGCAGTACTTC
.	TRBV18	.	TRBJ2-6	CASSLQTNVLTF	TGTGCCAGCTCGTTGCAGACCAACGTCCTGACTTTC
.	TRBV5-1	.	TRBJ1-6	CASSLQGSSYNSPLHF	TGCGCCAGCAGCTTGCAAGGGAGCTCCTATAATTCACCCCTCCACTTT
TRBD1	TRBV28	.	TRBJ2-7	CASSLGTGKNYEQYF	TGTGCCAGCAGCCTGGGGACAGGGAAAAACTACGAGCAGTACTTC
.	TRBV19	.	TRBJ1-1	CASSIDRNTEAFF	TGTGCCAGTAGTATAGACAGGAACACTGAAGCTTTCTTT
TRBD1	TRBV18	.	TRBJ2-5	CASSLRPTGGFQETQYF	TGTGCCAGCTCACTCCGTCCTACAGGGGGCTTCCAAGAGACCCAGTACTTC
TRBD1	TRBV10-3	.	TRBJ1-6	CAITDDRGPSPLHF	TGTGCCATCACTGACGACAGGGGGCCTTCACCCCTCCACTTT
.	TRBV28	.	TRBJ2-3	CASSPVRGGPTDTQYF	TGTGCCAGCAGTCCCGTAAGGGGGGGCCCAACAGATACGCAGTATTTT
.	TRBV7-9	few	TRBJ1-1	CASSSHSVGEAFF	TGTGCCAGCAGCTCACACAGTGTCGGTGAAGCTTTCTTT